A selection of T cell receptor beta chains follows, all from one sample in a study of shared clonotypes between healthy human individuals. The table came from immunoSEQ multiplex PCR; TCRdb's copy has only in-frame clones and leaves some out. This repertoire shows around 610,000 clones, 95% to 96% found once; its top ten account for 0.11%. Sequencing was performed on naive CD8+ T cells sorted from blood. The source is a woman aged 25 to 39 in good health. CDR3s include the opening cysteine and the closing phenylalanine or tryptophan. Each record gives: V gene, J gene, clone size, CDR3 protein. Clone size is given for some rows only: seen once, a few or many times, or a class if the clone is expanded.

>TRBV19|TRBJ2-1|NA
CASSILAFSYNEQFF
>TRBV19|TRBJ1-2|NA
CASSFGSYYGYTF
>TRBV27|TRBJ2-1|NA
CASSLSTGYNEQFF
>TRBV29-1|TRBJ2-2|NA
CSVEGQDRGNTGELFF
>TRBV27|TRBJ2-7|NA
CASSRTGFLSEQYF
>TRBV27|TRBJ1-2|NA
CASSPGTGGSGGYTF
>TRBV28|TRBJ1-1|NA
CASSPTLPTLMNTEAFF
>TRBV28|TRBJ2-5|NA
CASRSDSGRFETQYF
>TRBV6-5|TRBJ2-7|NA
CASRTSSLSSYEQYF
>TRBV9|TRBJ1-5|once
CASSVGGQVGQPQHF
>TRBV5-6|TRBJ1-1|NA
CASSFPVMNTEAFF
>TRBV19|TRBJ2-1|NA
CASSIPRDSYNEQFF
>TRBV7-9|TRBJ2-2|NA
CASSLGTSGMRTGELFF
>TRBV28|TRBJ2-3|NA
CASAGRIATDTQYF
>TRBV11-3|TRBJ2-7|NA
CASSSGPMGEQYF
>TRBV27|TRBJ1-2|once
CASSLSPGDYGYTF
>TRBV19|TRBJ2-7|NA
CASSIASGSSYEQYF
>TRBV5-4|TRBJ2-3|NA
CASSPGTDTQYF
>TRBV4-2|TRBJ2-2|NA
CASSQDEYTGELFF
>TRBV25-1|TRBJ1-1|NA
CASSTGNTEAFF
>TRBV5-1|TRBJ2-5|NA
CASSLGSGTTETQYF
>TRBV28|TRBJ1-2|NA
CASSLGGTANYGYTF